This is a list of T cell receptor beta chains from one sample in a study of cytomegalovirus exposure and HLA in healthy donors. Profiled with immunoSEQ multiplex PCR; TCRdb holds only in-frame clones, not every one. Of 100,000 or so clones listed, about 85% are singletons. The sequenced sample was PBMCs. The receptor set was obtained from a man aged 30 to 45 in good health and CMV-seronegative. Each CDR3 is given with its conserved first and last residue. Fields, in order: CDR3 length, V gene, clone size, D gene, J gene, CDR3 DNA, CDR3 protein. D genes are given only for firm matches. Not every row has a clone size; where given, it reads once, few, many or a size class.

len: 15
v_gene: TRBV10-3
abundance: NA
d_gene: NA
j_gene: TRBJ2-3
CDR3nt: TGTGCCATCAGTGGAGGGGACTTAACTACAGATACGCAGTATTTT
CDR3aa: CAISGGDLTTDTQYF

len: 16
v_gene: TRBV4-1
abundance: NA
d_gene: NA
j_gene: TRBJ1-5
CDR3nt: TGCGCCAGCAGCCCTTACACCGTAATGGGCTATCAGCCCCAGCATTTT
CDR3aa: CASSPYTVMGYQPQHF

len: 14
v_gene: TRBV15
abundance: NA
d_gene: NA
j_gene: TRBJ2-1
CDR3nt: TGTGCCACCAGCAGACAGGGAAGAGCCAATGAGCAGTTCTTC
CDR3aa: CATSRQGRANEQFF

len: 13
v_gene: TRBV7-9
abundance: NA
d_gene: NA
j_gene: TRBJ1-4
CDR3nt: TGTGCCAGCACAGGGGTAGCAAATGAAAAACTGTTTTTT
CDR3aa: CASTGVANEKLFF

len: 13
v_gene: TRBV30
abundance: NA
d_gene: TRBD2
j_gene: TRBJ2-5
CDR3nt: TGTGCCTGGAGTTGGGGGGGAGGGGAGACCCAGTACTTC
CDR3aa: CAWSWGGGETQYF

len: 15
v_gene: TRBV6-1
abundance: NA
d_gene: TRBD1
j_gene: TRBJ1-5
CDR3nt: TGTGCCAGCAGCCCAGGGGGACAGGGCAATCAGCCCCAGCATTTT
CDR3aa: CASSPGGQGNQPQHF

len: 15
v_gene: TRBV7-9
abundance: NA
d_gene: NA
j_gene: TRBJ2-7
CDR3nt: TGTGCCAGCAGCACCCAGGGGGGCGGGTCCCACGAGCAGTACTTC
CDR3aa: CASSTQGGGSHEQYF

len: 16
v_gene: TRBV5-1
abundance: NA
d_gene: NA
j_gene: TRBJ1-6
CDR3nt: TGCGCCAGCAGCTTGGGGCCACAGGGAAGGGGGTCACCCCTCCACTTT
CDR3aa: CASSLGPQGRGSPLHF

len: 13
v_gene: TRBV29-1
abundance: few
d_gene: TRBD1
j_gene: TRBJ1-2
CDR3nt: TGCAGCGCCGAAGTCGGACAGGGGGTAGGCTACACCTTC
CDR3aa: CSAEVGQGVGYTF

len: 14
v_gene: TRBV7-2
abundance: NA
d_gene: NA
j_gene: TRBJ1-2
CDR3nt: TGTGCCAGCAGCTTAGGCGGGAACACCTTGGGCTACACCTTC
CDR3aa: CASSLGGNTLGYTF

len: 13
v_gene: TRBV9
abundance: NA
d_gene: TRBD1
j_gene: TRBJ2-2
CDR3nt: TGTGCCAGCAGCTACCAGGGGGCCGGGGAGCTGTTTTTT
CDR3aa: CASSYQGAGELFF

len: 16
v_gene: TRBV4-3
abundance: NA
d_gene: TRBD2
j_gene: TRBJ2-1
CDR3nt: TGCGCCAGCAGCCAAGGTCCTAGCGGGACGAAGGGGGAGCAGTTCTTC
CDR3aa: CASSQGPSGTKGEQFF

len: 15
v_gene: TRBV19
abundance: NA
d_gene: TRBD1
j_gene: TRBJ2-5
CDR3nt: TGTGCCAGTAGTCCTCGGACAGGGCGCCAAGAGACCCAGTACTTC
CDR3aa: CASSPRTGRQETQYF

len: 13
v_gene: TRBV2
abundance: NA
d_gene: TRBD1
j_gene: TRBJ2-1
CDR3nt: TGTGCCAGCGAGGGGGCGCTACGCAATGAGCAGTTCTTC
CDR3aa: CASEGALRNEQFF

len: 14
v_gene: TRBV30
abundance: NA
d_gene: NA
j_gene: TRBJ2-5
CDR3nt: TGTGCCTGGGGCCCTTTGGGGGCTCGAGAGACCCAGTACTTC
CDR3aa: CAWGPLGARETQYF